This paragraph covers one T cell receptor beta chain sequence. Its antigen has not been determined. No base-level quality is on record; no much larger clone is a single base apart. CDR1 and CDR2, looked up from the germline V gene, are SGHTA and FQGTGA. The CDR3, cysteine through phenylalanine, is 16 amino acids long. The CDR3 DNA has 48 bases and is translated from base 1. The trim is 5 bases for V and 3 bases for J, with a gap of 17 bases between the germline ends. The sample originates from a study of cytomegalovirus exposure and HLA in healthy donors (dated by TCRdb to the late 2010s). Study-level background: An earlier analysis of several hundred of the donors reported approximately 290 Gb of sequence data and 117 million unique TCR beta sequences from some 180 million T cells. In the later analysis, no new phenotypic data were used to find candidate immune exposures; instead, reliance was placed on TCR beta sequences and their occurrence across donors. Along with the roughly 670-subject first cohort, a separate validation cohort of around 120 different subjects was used. On average, roughly 250,000 unique TCR beta nucleotide sequences were sequenced per donor among 300 to 500 genotyped donors of the cohort, with 15% to 20% of those sequences being non-productive. Typing coverage varied by locus: roughly 629-640 donors for A, B, C, DRB1 and DQB1; around 560 for DQA1; around 610 for DPA1; approximately 490 for DPB1. An earlier analysis of 500 to 750 of the donors applied high-throughput TCR beta sequencing to assess whether each TCR beta V gene segment acted as functional or pseudogenic. In a later genetic analysis, genome-wide SNP genotypes for about three fifths of the roughly 670 donors were used, and that subset was treated as a discovery cohort. About 5 DR-DQ haplotypes were handled as single units for association and clustering, since linkage in the cohort was strong. Of the approximately 370 genotyped donors, 65% to 90% were placed in the genetic ancestry cluster associated with self-reported Caucasian donors. To study patterns of TCR occurrence, a later analysis re-analyzed previously published TCR beta repertoires from 550 to 800 donors and added high-resolution HLA genotyping. Donor age, sex, ethnicity and CMV serostatus were compiled together with the repertoire data. All discovery cohort repertoires had been generated using a single sequencing platform. Both class I and class II loci were covered by HLA typing, at four-digit resolution. The aim of the study was to test whether cataloging public T cell receptors could identify signatures of past pathogen exposure. To predict cytomegalovirus infection status, the study brought together high-throughput TCR immunosequencing, statistical association of individual TCRs with disease status, and machine learning. About 310 gigabases of sequencing data and approximately 85 million unique TCR sequences were included in an early release covering roughly 700 HLA-typed donors. The T cell repertoires of 670 or so subjects were profiled by immunosequencing and related to cytomegalovirus serostatus. The full study reports these points: In vitro tests confirmed that three of the cytomegalovirus-associated TCR beta chains recognize cytomegalovirus antigens. Linkage disequilibrium might explain the correlated functional status among segregating V segments, but an unknown experimental factor could not be ruled out. In a later genetic analysis, fewer N-insertions in productive TCRs were reported among donors in an Asian-associated ancestry cluster than the roughly 640-donor mean. In the study, around 150 TCR beta chains were listed as associated with cytomegalovirus. The authors suggested that the approach could potentially be generalized to other disease states and immunological phenotypes. In a later analysis, HLA-associated TCR beta chains showed more clonal expansion and lower generation probabilities than non-associated chains that were equally common. V-gene and J-gene trimming of TCR beta chains was associated with a missense DCLRE1C variant in a later genetic analysis, and the association was replicated in an independent cohort. The presence/absence analyses assumed that sequencing depth was roughly uniform across donors, and that assumption may not be true. Because the 87-base-pair reads could not distinguish some IMGT-functional V segments, including TRBV6-2 and TRBV6-3, those segments were excluded. At a false discovery rate of 0.05, a later analysis linked under 20,000 TCR beta sequences to specific HLA alleles. The sequencing pipeline was judged likely to have produced a cluster of highly shared sequence variants as a technical artifact. The only immune exposure information available for the cohort was CMV serostatus. When HLA alleles, especially DR and DQ, strongly co-occurred, attributing TCR associations to individual alleles was difficult. A later analysis found that most CMV-associated TCR beta chains appeared HLA-restricted, with HLA associations seemingly driven largely by CMV exposure. Across donors, most TCR sequences were observed very rarely, whereas some public TCRs were present in many individuals. The cohort was sequenced for TCR beta chains only, and without alpha or paired-chain data the features that could be detected were limited. In a later analysis, TCR association rates were found to vary across HLA loci, with the most associated TCRs seen for DRB1 alleles and the fewest for HLA-C alleles. Broadly in line with IMGT annotations, most TCR beta V segments showed up in productive rearrangements about 87% or about 30% of the time in an earlier analysis of about 500 of the donors. HLA typing was unavailable for some donors at each locus, so association tests used only the typed subset. A further reported finding was that TCR beta sequences accurately predicted the HLA-A and HLA-B alleles for most subjects in the first cohort. In a later analysis, several top co-occurrence clusters were reported to appear linked to parvovirus B19, influenza, CMV and Epstein-Barr virus. The earlier analysis of fewer than 750 of the donors excluded roughly 17 rarely observed V segments, including chromosome 9 orphons, because counts were too low. The classifier was reported to diagnose cytomegalovirus status with high specificity and sensitivity in both the original and validation cohorts.

The method was the immunoSEQ multiplex PCR assay. The multiplex PCR relied on a mix of 60 forward primers for TCR Vbeta segments and 13 reverse primers for TCR Jbeta segments. The CDR3 region of rearranged TCR beta genes was amplified from genomic DNA with a multiplex PCR assay. The Illumina HiSeq System was used to sequence the amplified TCR beta libraries as 87-base-pair reads. On the authors' methods: Across the 670 or so repertoires, a later analysis counted roughly 77 million unique TCR beta chains, roughly 11 million of which were shared by at least two donors. To remove PCR and sequencing errors, raw reads were error-corrected and collapsed into unique sequences using a nearest-neighbor algorithm that merged closely related sequences. CDR3 sequences were aligned to IMGT reference sequences to assign V, D and J gene segments. For a sequence to be retained, a match of at least six nucleotides to both a V gene segment and a J gene segment was required. Rearrangements were classified as productive when the CDR3 lacked stop codons and remained in frame with V and J, and all other rearrangements were classified as non-productive. CDR3 was defined by IMGT convention, running from the second conserved V-encoded cysteine to the conserved J-encoded phenylalanine. Sequences without an unambiguous match to a single V gene segment were excluded from the earlier analysis of about 600 of the donors. An earlier analysis of just under 600 of the donors called V segments functional above 56.7% productive rearrangements and segregating when the between-donor standard deviation exceeded 5%. A statistical classification framework was developed to diagnose cytomegalovirus status using the catalog of TCR beta chain sequences. V and J gene assignment, in a later analysis, came from comparing TCR nucleotide sequences with IMGT/GENE-DB human TR gene sequences. The TCRdist pipeline was used in a later analysis to assign CDR3 sequences and most-parsimonious VDJ recombination scenarios. In a later analysis, every TCR beta chain was defined by the combination of its CDR3 amino acid sequence and its V-gene family, and reads without a unique V-gene family were dropped. To address suspected cross-contamination and a sequencing artifact, a later analysis removed around 590 highly shared, low-generation-probability nucleotide sequences. In a later analysis, a clonal expansion index for each public chain was calculated from normalized within-repertoire ranks of inferred template counts. A later analysis computed generation probabilities with a VDJ recombination model fitted to out-of-frame rearrangements, and checked the results against IGoR. Hypergeometric tests were used in a later analysis to score TCR-TCR, TCR-HLA and TCR-CMV co-occurrence, with a repertoire-size bias correction applied to the TCR pairs. In a later analysis, false discovery rates were estimated by permuting HLA or CMV assignments 20 times. In a later analysis, co-occurring TCRs were grouped with DBSCAN, and TCRdist sequence similarity was added when clustering was performed within HLA-allele-positive subsets. Co-occurrence clustering excluded repertoires with fewer than 30,000 or more than 120,000 public chains, plus five with anomalous nucleotide sharing. What TCRdb holds here is the immuneACCESS table cut down to in-frame rearrangements. Part of the clones is not present; checked against another copy, under half of the missing clones reflect an unresolved V gene, and the others are unexplained. V, J and clone size are those of that table, while D and trimming were read from the DNA. The sample records 150,000 to 200,000 clones, 65% to 75% of which are singletons. 1.5% of the sample is in the top ten clones.

The cohort consisted of 600 or so healthy bone marrow donors. Cohort members were all nominally healthy when sampled, although unrecorded immune exposures were likely present. The donor was CMV seronegative and belonged to the group of 380 or so seronegative cohort members. Each donor provided a peripheral blood sample, and peripheral blood mononuclear cells were used for TCR beta sequencing. The Qiagen DNeasy Blood Extraction Kit was used to extract genomic DNA from the blood cell samples. The sample consisted of PBMCs. The chain uses TRBV7-3 and TRBJ1-5; a weak D assignment points to TRBD1 (5 bases agree). This TCR was recovered from a girl aged 5-17 years in good health and CMV-seronegative. The CDR3 protein: CASSRRRRAFNQPQHF. The DNA is as follows: TGTGCCAGCAGCCGACGTCGCAGGGCCTTCAATCAGCCCCAGCATTTT.